The source of this T cell receptor (beta chain) is a study of blood T cell repertoires in COVID-19. About the research overall: The United States, Italy and Spain provided the acute and convalescent COVID-19 samples. Nucleic acid was either cDNA or gDNA, and it came from T cells, B-cell-depleted T cells, or PBMCs.

Study processing details: Amplification with reference gene primers provided the estimates of nucleated cell counts. Using immunoSEQ multiplex PCR, the repertoire was profiled, and TCRdb retains in-frame clones only, with some absent. D and trimming come from the DNA, and the V and J calls and clone size come from that table. The table has hundreds of thousands of clones, about 82% seen once. Germline V gene lookup returns CDR1 SEHNR and CDR2 FQNEAQ (reference sequence). The CDR3 length is 13 residues. V was pared by 4 bases and J by 3 bases, with 9 bases between. The rearrangement joins TRBV7-9 to TRBJ2-5; D gene uncertain. The sample consisted of peripheral blood. The TCR comes from a man aged 50 to 60 with active or convalescent COVID-19. The CDR3 region is CASSWSAEETQYF. DNA of the CDR3: TGTGCCAGCAGCTGGAGCGCCGAAGAGACCCAGTACTTC.